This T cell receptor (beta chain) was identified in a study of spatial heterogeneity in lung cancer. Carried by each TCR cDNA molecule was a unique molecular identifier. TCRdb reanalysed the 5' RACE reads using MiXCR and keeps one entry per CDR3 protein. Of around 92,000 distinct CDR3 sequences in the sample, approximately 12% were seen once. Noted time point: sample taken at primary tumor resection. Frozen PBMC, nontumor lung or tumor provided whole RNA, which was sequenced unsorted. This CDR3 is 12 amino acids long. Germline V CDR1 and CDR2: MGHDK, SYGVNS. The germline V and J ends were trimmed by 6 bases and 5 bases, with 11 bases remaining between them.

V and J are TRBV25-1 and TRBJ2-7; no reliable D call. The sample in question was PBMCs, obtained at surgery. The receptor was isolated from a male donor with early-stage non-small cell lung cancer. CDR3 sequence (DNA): TGTGCCAGCAGGACTGGAATCCACGAGCAGTACTTC. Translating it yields CASRTGIHEQYF.